The next 8 T cell receptor beta chains were all read from a single sample in a study of siplizumab effects on memory and regulatory T cells. Assay used: immunoSEQ multiplex PCR; TCRdb lists only in-frame clones, some missing. Found here are about 82,000 clones, roughly 90% of them singletons; the top ten hold less than 2%. Sequencing was done on a sample of Tregs sorted from blood. Receptors originate from a human donor in good health.

The chain combines TRBV7-8 with TRBJ1-2; D unresolved. The CDR3 loop spans 12 amino acids. Germline CDR1 is SGHVS and CDR2 is FQNEAQ. Deletions cut 1 base from V and 8 bases from J, with 8 bases between. The CDR3 protein is CASSLVRGGYTF. CDR3 nucleotide sequence: TGTGCCAGCAGCTTAGTCCGAGGAGGCTACACCTTC.

The gene calls are TRBV9 and TRBJ2-7; D is possibly TRBD1 or TRBD2 (5 bases each). V was cut by 4 bases and J by 0 bases, with 14 bases left in between. CDR3 length: 15 amino acids. The germline CDR1 and CDR2 sequences are SGDLS and YYNGEE. The CDR3 DNA follows: TGTGCCAGCAGCCCTCGGGGCCTTAGCTCCTACGAGCAGTACTTC. Protein sequence: CASSPRGLSSYEQYF.

This clone turned up a few times. This chain links TRBV7-2 with TRBJ2-2, with D uncertain. Looked up from germline, CDR1 is SGHTA and CDR2 is FQGNSA. The CDR3 length is 13 residues. V was shortened by 5 bases and J by 1 base, with 5 bases between the two germline ends. The CDR3 loop is CASSQRNTGELFF. DNA of the CDR3: TGTGCCAGCAGCCAAAGGAACACCGGGGAGCTGTTTTTT.

In this sample, this clone turned up once. The chain is built from TRBV2 and TRBJ1-3; D is ambiguous. The CDR3 runs 14 residues. Germline loops: CDR1 SNHLY, CDR2 FYNNEI. V gave up 5 bases and J gave up 3 bases, with 11 bases separating them. The CDR3 reads CASSTHFSGNTIYF. The CDR3, as DNA: TGTGCCAGCAGTACACATTTTAGTGGAAACACCATATATTTT.

V gene TRBV2 combines with J gene TRBJ1-5; D is unresolved. The V end lost 1 base, the J end lost 7 bases, and 14 bases lay between the germline ends. The CDR3 is made up of 15 amino acids. The germline gives CDR1 SNHLY, CDR2 FYNNEI. CDR3 residues: CASSEGGGLEQPQHF. Written as DNA, the CDR3 is TGTGCCAGCAGTGAAGGTGGCGGGCTTGAGCAGCCCCAGCATTTT. Based on the CDR3 plus reference TRBV2 and TRBJ1-5, the full variable domain is EPEVTQTPSHQVTQMGQEVILRCVPISNHLYFYWYRQILGQKVEFLVSFYNNEISEKSEIFDDQFSVERPDGSNFTLKIRSTKLEDSAMYFCASSEGGGLEQPQHFGDGTRLSIL.

The chain combines TRBV29-1 with TRBJ1-5, with D possibly TRBD1 on 5 matching bases. This CDR3 is built from 13 residues. V was clipped by 4 bases and J by 5 bases, with 12 bases between them. CDR1 and CDR2 from the germline V gene are SQVTM and ANQGSEA. The CDR3, as DNA: TGCAGCGTTGCTTTAGGAGGGGATCAGCCCCAGCATTTT. Its protein product is CSVALGGDQPQHF.

The chain has TRBV28 and TRBJ1-1, with TRBD1 matching 9 bases. Trimming at V came to 5 bases and at J to 1 base, leaving 8 bases not matched to a gene. The CDR3 is 16 amino acids. Germline-derived CDR1 and CDR2 are MDHEN and SYDVKM. CDR3 residues: CASSITGGAWNTEAFF. As DNA, the CDR3 is TGTGCCAGCAGTATAACAGGGGGCGCCTGGAACACTGAAGCTTTCTTT. Full variable domain (missing parts from reference TRBV28 and TRBJ1-1): DVKVTQSSRYLVKRTGEKVFLECVQDMDHENMFWYRQDPGLGLRLIYFSYDVKMKEKGDIPEGYSVSREKKERFSLILESASTNQTSMYLCASSITGGAWNTEAFFGQGTRLTVV.

The chain joins TRBV5-1 to TRBJ2-1, with TRBD2 matching over 8 bases. The CDR3 has 16 amino acids. Per the germline V gene, CDR1 is SGHRS and CDR2 is YFSETQ. The J segment lost 6 bases and the V segment lost 2 bases, leaving 10 bases of the junction unmatched. CDR3 residues: CASSLIGTSGFNEQFF. The CDR3 DNA is TGCGCCAGCAGCTTAATAGGGACTAGTGGGTTCAATGAGCAGTTCTTC.